These 24 T cell receptor beta chains were all obtained from the same sample, sequenced in a study of blood T cell repertoires in COVID-19. Sequencing used immunoSEQ multiplex PCR; TCRdb keeps in-frame clones, though not all of them. The table has a few hundred thousand clones, 65% to 90% seen once; the top ten hold about 7%. Specimen: peripheral blood. The receptors here all came from a woman aged 60-70 years with COVID-19, enrolled during active disease.

The V gene is TRBV11-2, the J gene TRBJ2-7; tentatively, D is TRBD1 (6 bases). CDR3 length: 13 amino acids. Trimming stripped 6 bases from V and 1 base from J, with 10 bases between. Germline V CDR1 and CDR2: SGHAT, FQNNGV. CDR3 residues: CASRSDSSYEQYF. CDR3 DNA: TGTGCCAGCAGATCGGACAGTTCCTACGAGCAGTACTTC.

This rearrangement joins TRBV6-5 to TRBJ2-3, with 7 bases fitting TRBD2. Germline CDR1 MNHEY, CDR2 SVGAGI. Unmatched junction bases numbered 3, after V lost 5 bases and J lost 1 base. This CDR3 is 14 amino acids long. The CDR3 reads CASSLRGGTDTQYF. In DNA, the CDR3 is TGTGCCAGCAGTCTTCGGGGGGGCACAGATACGCAGTATTTT.

The chain joins TRBV5-1 to TRBJ1-2, with TRBD1 matching 7 bases. CDR1 is SGHRS and CDR2 is YFSETQ in the germline V gene. V lost 2 bases, J lost 2 bases, and 3 bases stayed unmatched. CDR3 length: 14 residues. The CDR3 DNA reads TGCGCCAGCAGCTTAGGACAGGACAACTATGGCTACACCTTC. Encoded protein: CASSLGQDNYGYTF.

V usage is TRBV10-3 and J usage is TRBJ2-3, with D uncertain. This CDR3 region has 15 residues. Germline values: CDR1 ENHRY, CDR2 SYGVKD. V gave up 0 bases and J gave up 0 bases, with 7 bases separating them. CDR3 DNA: TGTGCCATCAGTGAGTCGGCGGTCAGCACAGATACGCAGTATTTT. Translation: CAISESAVSTDTQYF.

This clone was seen just once. The genes are TRBV11-2 and TRBJ2-5, with TRBD2 matching 9 bases. Unmatched junction bases numbered 7, after V lost 3 bases and J lost 5 bases. This CDR3 contains 15 residues. CDR1 SGHAT and CDR2 FQNNGV come from the germline V gene. CDR3 protein: CASSFQAGGRETQYF. The CDR3 DNA reads as TGTGCCAGCAGCTTTCAAGCGGGGGGACGGGAGACCCAGTACTTC.

The chain couples TRBV9 to TRBJ2-1, with D unclear. V lost 0 bases and J lost 12, with 13 bases in between. The CDR3 covers 13 residues. Looked up from germline, CDR1 is SGDLS and CDR2 is YYNGEE. As DNA, the CDR3 is TGTGCCAGCAGCGTAGACGAAGAGGTTGGGCAGTTCTTC. Residues: CASSVDEEVGQFF.

The chain uses TRBV4-1 and TRBJ2-3; 9 bases are a match to TRBD2. After removal of 0 bases from V and 3 bases from J, the junction contained 7 bases not matched to a gene. Germline CDR1 and CDR2: MGHRA and YSYEKL. The CDR3 sequence is 17 residues long. This CDR3 reads CASSQDTSGHWTDTQYF. As DNA, the CDR3 is TGCGCCAGCAGCCAAGATACTAGCGGGCACTGGACAGATACGCAGTATTTT.

V usage is TRBV5-5 and J usage is TRBJ1-6; D uncertain. Trimming stripped 0 bases from V and 7 bases from J, with 11 bases between. Germline CDR1 SGHKS, CDR2 YYEKEE (reference sequence). The CDR3 is made up of 15 amino acids. The CDR3: CASSLGEGGNSPLHF. The CDR3 nucleotides read TGTGCCAGCAGCTTGGGCGAGGGCGGGAATTCACCCCTCCACTTT.

The chain is built from TRBV7-8 and TRBJ2-7, with TRBD2 as a possible D gene (6 bases). The V end lost 2 bases, the J end lost 1 base, and 15 bases lay between the germline ends. Germline CDR1 and CDR2: SGHVS and FQNEAQ. The CDR3 is 16 amino acids. This chain's CDR3 is CASSLPAGRASYEQYF. Here the CDR3 DNA reads TGTGCCAGCAGCTTACCGGCGGGGCGGGCATCCTACGAGCAGTACTTC.

This clone came up once. This sequence joins TRBV9 and TRBJ2-3; TRBD2 aligns across 8 bases. Germline V gene data show CDR1 as SGDLS and CDR2 as YYNGEE. The CDR3 sequence is 18 residues long. V dropped 0 bases and J dropped 0; count of bases not matched to a gene: 9. The CDR3 loop reads CASSVGGAGASSTDTQYF. The DNA for the CDR3 is TGTGCCAGCAGCGTAGGTGGAGCGGGGGCTTCTAGCACAGATACGCAGTATTTT.

The rearrangement uses TRBV5-5 and TRBJ2-1, with D unclear. Germline V gene data show CDR1 as SGHKS and CDR2 as YYEKEE (reference sequence). The CDR3 is made up of 15 amino acids. Trimming removed 0 bases at V and 2 bases at J, with 9 bases between. CDR3 sequence reads: CASSLGPSTYNEQFF. CDR3 sequence (DNA): TGTGCCAGCAGCTTGGGTCCAAGCACCTACAATGAGCAGTTCTTC.

The gene calls are TRBV7-6 and TRBJ2-2, with 7 bases aligning to TRBD2. The ends lost 6 bases at V and 1 base at J; junction bases unmatched: 11. The CDR3 has 17 residues. Germline-derived CDR1 and CDR2 are SGHVS and FNYEAQ. CDR3 sequence: CASSPGASGRNTGELFF. The CDR3 DNA follows: TGTGCCAGCAGTCCCGGGGCTAGCGGACGGAACACCGGGGAGCTGTTTTTT.

In this sample, this clone turned up a few times. The chain combines TRBV4-1 with TRBJ1-1; TRBD1 is a possible D gene (6 bases). The CDR3 runs 16 residues. Trimming took off 2 bases at V and 1 base at J, with 14 bases between the two ends. CDR1 is MGHRA, CDR2 YSYEKL, per germline. Written as DNA, the CDR3 is TGCGCCAGCAGCCAAATGGGGCGGGGGCGGAACACTGAAGCTTTCTTT. The encoded protein is CASSQMGRGRNTEAFF.

V and J are TRBV30 and TRBJ1-2, with 7 bases that match TRBD1. Germline V gene data show CDR1 as GTSNPN and CDR2 as SVGIG (reference sequence). With 5 bases clipped from V and 5 bases from J, the junction kept 5 bases outside the gene matches. The CDR3 loop spans 12 amino acids. The CDR3 is CAWGPGGYGYTF. DNA of the CDR3: TGTGCCTGGGGGCCAGGGGGTTATGGCTACACCTTC.

The chain employs TRBV30 and TRBJ1-1, with D possibly matching TRBD1 (6 bases). The CDR3 runs to 13 residues. With 8 bases removed from V and 0 bases from J, the gap between germline ends came to 13 bases. Per germline, CDR1 GTSNPN and CDR2 SVGIG (reference sequence). CDR3 loop: CALEGGMNTEAFF. The CDR3, as DNA: TGTGCCCTAGAGGGGGGGATGAACACTGAAGCTTTCTTT. Based on the CDR3 plus reference TRBV30 and TRBJ1-1, the full variable domain is SQTIHQWPATLVQPVGSPLSLECTVEGTSNPNLYWYRQAAGRGLQLLFYSVGIGQISSEVPQNLSASRPQDRQFILSSKKLLLSDSGFYLCALEGGMNTEAFFGQGTRLTVV.

This clone appeared a few times. Here the CDR3 DNA reads TGTGCCAGCAGCTTACCGACTGTGGGGGGAGGTTTCGATGGCTACACCTTC. Protein: CASSLPTVGGGFDGYTF. The genes are TRBV5-4 and TRBJ1-2; D may be TRBD1 (5 bases). The CDR3 totals 17 residues. Germline V gene sequence: CDR1 SGHNT, CDR2 YYREEE (reference sequence). V gave up 2 bases and J gave up 6 bases, with 23 bases separating them.

This clone was detected once. V is TRBV28 and J is TRBJ1-2; TRBD1 aligns across 10 bases. This CDR3 has 12 amino acids. Unmatched junction bases numbered 3, after V lost 11 bases and J lost 3 bases. CDR1 and CDR2 from the germline V gene are MDHEN and SYDVKM. In DNA form, the CDR3 reads TGTGCCTCCGGGACAGGGGACTATGGCTACACCTTC. This codes for CASGTGDYGYTF.

The genes are TRBV7-3 and TRBJ2-7, with 11 bases matching TRBD2. CDR1 SGHTA and CDR2 FQGTGA come from the germline V gene. The CDR3 runs 19 residues. The V segment lost 3 bases and the J segment 2 bases; nucleotides outside the gene matches: 15. As DNA, the CDR3 is TGTGCCAGCAGCTTCCCCACTTCGCTCCTAGCGGGGGGTGCCTACGAGCAGTACTTC. Translated, it gives CASSFPTSLLAGGAYEQYF.

The chain recombines TRBV3-1 (or the pseudogene TRBV3-2) with TRBJ1-6; 7 positions agree with TRBD1. Looked up from germline, CDR1 is LGHDT and CDR2 is YNNKEL (reference sequence). This CDR3 contains 13 residues. With 1 base clipped from V and 10 bases from J, the junction kept 1 base outside the gene matches. The CDR3 protein is CASSQGQGSPLHF. The DNA of the CDR3 is TGTGCCAGCAGCCAAGGACAGGGCTCACCCCTCCACTTT.

V is TRBV6-5 and J is TRBJ2-7, with TRBD1 matching 7 bases. The length of the CDR3 is 11 residues. Germline loops: CDR1 MNHEY, CDR2 SVGAGI. Written as DNA, the CDR3 is TGTGCATGTGCAGGGGGAGACGAGCAGTACTTC. It encodes CACAGGDEQYF.

The chain combines TRBV2 with TRBJ1-2; tentatively, D is TRBD1 (5 bases). The CDR3 spans 12 residues. Trimming shortened V by 7 bases and J by 4 bases, and 10 bases separated the two germline ends. Per the germline V gene, CDR1 is SNHLY and CDR2 is FYNNEI. The CDR3 sequence is CASMGGSYGYTF. Written as DNA, the CDR3 is TGTGCCAGCATGGGGGGGAGCTATGGCTACACCTTC.

This clone was counted once. The rearrangement uses TRBV5-5 and TRBJ2-7; 10 bases fit TRBD1. V lost 4 bases to trimming and J lost 4 bases; unmatched junction nucleotides: 14. From germline, CDR1 is SGHKS and CDR2 YYEKEE (reference sequence). The CDR3 extends over 17 amino acids. The CDR3 spells CASSPHLLGQGFYEQYF. DNA for the CDR3: TGTGCCAGCAGCCCGCACCTCCTGGGACAGGGGTTTTACGAGCAGTACTTC.

This rearrangement joins TRBV3-1 (or the pseudogene TRBV3-2) to TRBJ1-2, with 10 nucleotides matching TRBD1. Trimming at V came to 4 bases and at J to 7 bases, leaving 6 bases not matched to a gene. This CDR3 spans 14 amino acids. The germline gives CDR1 LGHDT, CDR2 YNNKEL (reference sequence). CDR3 sequence (DNA): TGTGCCAGCAGCCGGGACAGGGGACGGAGTGGCTACACCTTC. Residues: CASSRDRGRSGYTF.

V gene TRBV30 combines with J gene TRBJ1-6; 8 positions agree with TRBD1. Germline CDR1 and CDR2: GTSNPN and SVGIG (reference sequence). CDR3 size: 17 residues. The V and J ends lost 1 base and 3 bases, in that order; junction bases with no gene match: 8. Here the CDR3 DNA reads TGTGCCTGGAGTGGTACCGGGGGACAGGTCTATAATTCACCCCTCCACTTT. Amino acid sequence: CAWSGTGGQVYNSPLHF.